The next 9 T cell receptor beta chains were all read from a single sample in a study of T cell responses to AZD1222 COVID-19 vaccine. Only in-frame clones appear in the TCRdb table, and some are missing; sequencing was by immunoSEQ multiplex PCR. Of 50,000 to 55,000 clones listed, 87% are singletons. Sequences were derived from peripheral blood, sampled 28 days after the second AZD1222 dose. Receptors originate from an adult who received the AZD1222 COVID-19 vaccine.

The chain combines TRBV11-2 with TRBJ1-4; D gene unclear. Per the germline V gene, CDR1 is SGHAT and CDR2 is FQNNGV. Trimming removed 3 bases from V and 5 bases from J, with 10 bases in between. The CDR3 has 14 amino acids. The CDR3 sequence: CASSLGLANEKLFF. The CDR3 DNA sequence: TGTGCCAGCAGCTTGGGCCTGGCCAATGAAAAACTGTTTTTT.

J is TRBJ2-1 and V is TRBV9, with 8 bases fitting TRBD2. Germline CDR1 reads SGDLS; CDR2 reads YYNGEE. V dropped 0 bases and J dropped 7; count of bases not matched to a gene: 6. CDR3 size: 15 residues. The CDR3 nucleotides are TGTGCCAGCAGCGTAGCGGGAGGGCCGCAGAATGAGCAGTTCTTC. Translated: CASSVAGGPQNEQFF.

The V gene is TRBV4-2, the J gene TRBJ2-7, with D possibly matching TRBD2 (5 bases). Trimming cost V 6 bases and J 9 bases, with 30 bases left between them. The CDR3 runs to 17 residues. CDR1 is LGHNA, CDR2 YNFKEQ, per germline. CDR3 amino acids: CASSQEVHGARRILQYF. The CDR3 region has the DNA TGTGCCAGCAGTCAGGAGGTCCACGGCGCCCGTCGGATTCTGCAGTACTTC.

This clone was recorded only once. The chain has TRBV28 and TRBJ1-6; tentative D call: TRBD1 (6 bases). Per the germline V gene, CDR1 is MDHEN and CDR2 is SYDVKM. V dropped 5 bases and J dropped 11 bases, with 10 bases sitting between them. This CDR3 comprises 12 residues. CDR3 sequence (DNA): TGTGCCAGCAGTACTACAGGGACACCCCTCCACTTT. Amino acids: CASSTTGTPLHF.

This clone has only one observation. The gene calls are TRBV14 and TRBJ2-1; D gene unclear. The germline V gene has CDR1 SGHDN and CDR2 FVKESK. The germline V and J ends were trimmed by 0 bases and 7 bases, with 10 bases remaining between them. CDR3 length equals 14 residues. In DNA, the CDR3 is TGTGCCAGCAGCCAAGAACGGGTACGAAATGAGCAGTTCTTC. Its translation is CASSQERVRNEQFF.

The chain has TRBV5-6 and TRBJ2-1; tentatively, D is TRBD1 (5 bases). This CDR3 comprises 13 residues. The germline V and J ends were trimmed by 0 bases and 4 bases, with 5 bases remaining between them. Germline V gene sequence: CDR1 SGHDT, CDR2 YYEEEE. The CDR3 spells CASSLGQYNEQFF. For the CDR3, the DNA is TGTGCCAGCAGCTTGGGACAGTACAATGAGCAGTTCTTC.

The chain employs TRBV6-5 and TRBJ1-2; 10 bases agree with TRBD1. Germline V CDR1 and CDR2: MNHEY, SVGAGI. CDR3 length: 13 residues. J was trimmed by 6 bases and V by 6 bases; bases with no gene match: 4. As DNA, the CDR3 is TGTGCCAGCAGCCGGGACAGGGGAAATGGCTACACCTTC. This sequence encodes CASSRDRGNGYTF.

The V gene is TRBV14, the J gene TRBJ2-1, with 8 nucleotides matching TRBD1. The V and J ends lost 4 bases and 12 bases, in that order; junction bases with no gene match: 11. Germline V gene lookup returns CDR1 SGHDN and CDR2 FVKESK. The CDR3 is made up of 14 amino acids. CDR3 protein: CASSPIKAGGRQFF. CDR3 bases: TGTGCCAGCAGCCCCATCAAGGCAGGGGGCAGGCAGTTCTTC.

This chain connects TRBV28 to TRBJ1-1; 8 bases align to TRBD1. The CDR3 consists of 16 residues. From germline, CDR1 is MDHEN and CDR2 SYDVKM. With V trimmed by 6 bases and J by 2 bases, 11 bases remained unmatched. In DNA, the CDR3 is TGTGCCAGCAGCTCCGCTCCGGGACAGGTCAACACTGAAGCTTTCTTT. This sequence encodes CASSSAPGQVNTEAFF.